This paragraph covers one T cell receptor beta chain sequence. Its cognate antigen is unknown. The sample's treatment: approximately nine-day PBMC culture with coronavirus spike peptide pools or control peptides (ViraFEST assay). Positive SARS-CoV-2 PCR tests in convalescent patients dated from March to December 2020, pre-Alpha, Beta and Delta. With the Oncomine TCR Beta short-read assay, DNA from cultured CD4+ T cells was sequenced. TCRdb reprocessed the PCR reads via MiXCR and lists one record per CDR3 protein. The sample gives 12,000 or so distinct CDR3 sequences, 60% of which show up once; approximately 22% is in the top ten. These data belong to a study of vaccination and CD4 T cells after COVID-19. Study context: Control wells got either CEFX epitopes, HIV-1 Nef peptides, or no peptide at all.

This CDR3 contains 11 residues. The V end was cut by 8 bases, the J end by 3 bases, with 8 bases between. Germline V gives CDR1 MDHEN, CDR2 SYDVKM. The chain employs TRBV28 and TRBJ2-7, with no clear D. The sample consisted of CD4+ T cells from blood, cultured in vitro. This clonotype was obtained from a human donor who had recovered from COVID-19. Written as DNA, the CDR3 is TGTGCCAGCGGACCAAACTACGAGCAGTACTTC. Translation gives CASGPNYEQYF.